This T cell receptor beta chain is drawn from a study of identical twins. Regarding this clonotype: What it binds is unknown.

TCRdb reprocessed the 5' RACE reads via MiXCR and lists one record per CDR3 protein. The data show around 300,000 distinct CDR3 sequences, with approximately 8.5% seen just once and roughly 2.1% held by the top ten. Study results and caveats: Cord blood's abundant beta clonotypes had fewer insertions, unlike memory repertoires. The models systematically underestimated how much out-of-frame TCR alpha was shared in monozygotic twins.

The same sample was also studied in work on yellow fever vaccine responses in identical twins.

The TCR originated in a woman aged 18-29 years in good health. The sample comprised memory (CD45RO+) T cells sorted from blood.

The CDR3 DNA is TGCGCCAGCAGCTTGGACGCAGGGAGCGGTGGGGCCAACGTCCTGACTTTC. This codes for CASSLDAGSGGANVLTF. The V gene is TRBV5-1, the J gene TRBJ2-6; either TRBD1 or TRBD2 may fit D (5 bases each). Looked up from germline, CDR1 is SGHRS and CDR2 is YFSETQ. This CDR3 has 17 amino acids. V was clipped by 0 bases and J by 3 bases, with 13 bases between them.